The entry below describes one T cell receptor beta chain. The target of this receptor is not known. Per-nucleotide qualities are absent, and no much larger clonotype sits a single base away. The data were taken from a study of beta chain features in type 1 diabetes (dated by TCRdb to 2017 to 2018). Describing the broader study: Mean age, gender distribution, total cell number and subset yield did not differ between patients and healthy donors. Across all samples, about 110 million sorted cells were examined, and cell number per subset correlated strongly with RNA yield. In the study, recently diagnosed type 1 diabetes patients and matched healthy donors were compared on the TCRB repertoires of their sorted circulating CD4+ T cell subsets. Regulatory and stem cell-like memory subsets were isolated from only 8 patients and about 8 healthy donors, whereas naive and central memory subsets came from all 30 or so donors. Study-level results and caveats: Type 1 diabetes patients showed a moderate but significant shortening of TCRB CDR3 length in all four CD4+ subsets. At VDJ recombination sites, type 1 diabetes patients had fewer insertions and more deleted nucleotides, which implies abnormalities in thymic rearrangement. Naive, central memory and regulatory TCRB repertoires appeared to be more alike among patients than among healthy donors. Sequencing cDNA rather than genomic DNA could over-represent highly expressing activated cells, although activation and CD3 levels did not differ between groups. Because the HLA sub-analyses included only small numbers of individuals, any influence of HLA type on TCRB rearrangement was left unresolved. Shorter templates might be favored by PCR, yet because patient and control samples were amplified and corrected together, any such skew would affect both groups equally.

From each donor, a single peripheral blood sample of about 116 mL on average was drawn into heparinised tubes. A BD FACSAria II and a panel including CD45RO, CCR7, CD25, CD127, CD95 and CD27 were used to sort naive, central memory, regulatory and stem cell-like memory CD4+ T cells. All sorted populations exceeded 95% purity. PBMCs were isolated immediately by Lymphoprep density gradient centrifugation and stained directly without culture. Samples were stained and sorted in pairs, with one healthy donor and one patient per experiment, so that batch effects were minimized. Including cysteine and phenylalanine, the CDR3 has 16 amino acids. The entry retains the CDR3 DNA only, 48 bases that are in frame from base 1. Relative to germline, V is missing 3 bases and J is missing 3 bases, with 7 bases of the junction outside any gene match. From a lookup of the germline V gene, CDR1 and CDR2 are SGDLS and YYNGEE.

All of the isolated RNA was reverse transcribed with the High Capacity cDNA Reverse Transcription Kit, so expressed TCRB transcripts were sequenced. Deep immunoSEQ sequencing was applied to naive, central memory and regulatory T cell samples, giving an average of roughly 3.5 million total reads per sample. After sorted cells were lysed in RLT buffer, RNA was extracted with DNase-treated RNeasy Micro or Mini kits, with the choice depending on cell number. Each cell subset was processed on its own to prevent cross-contamination, while patient and healthy donor samples were processed together. TCRB sequences were amplified from cDNA with the immunoSEQ multiplex PCR, producing 87-bp fragments spanning the CDR3 region. Sequencing of the amplicons was done on the Illumina HiSeq platform. Per the authors' processing: PCR bias was computationally corrected using synthetic template baselines, reads within Hamming distance 2 were collapsed, and singletons that could not be merged were discarded. Reads were aligned against IMGT so that V, D and J genes, CDR3 length and insertions or deletions at six rearrangement sites could be assigned. Within each subset, clonotype counts were normalized to sorted cell number, after which true diversity and Gini coefficients were computed with the tcR R package. Repertoire sharing was quantified using the overlap coefficient calculated on TCRB nucleotide sequences. TCRdb took over this immuneACCESS table, retaining in-frame rearrangements with V and J assigned. Such tables are incomplete; in checked studies, under half of the missing clones stem from an unresolved V gene, and the remainder is unexplained. V and J calls and clone size are those listed in that table; D and trimming were worked out from the DNA. Counted in this sample were about 160,000 clones; about 8% of them appeared once. The leading ten clones occupy more than 0.75% of the sample.

The chain is assembled from TRBV9 and TRBJ2-2; TRBD1 fits 8 bases in the junction. This clonotype was obtained from a woman between 40 and 50 years old with type 1 diabetes. The source material was central memory CD4+ T cells from blood. The CDR3 reads CASSAPLGQDTGELFF. The bases are TGTGCCAGCAGCGCTCCACTGGGACAGGACACCGGGGAGCTGTTTTTT.